These T cell receptor beta chains were read from a single sample in a study of shared clonotypes between healthy human individuals. Profiling relied on immunoSEQ multiplex PCR, and the TCRdb table lists in-frame clones only, not all of them. Of about 1 million clones listed, under 80% are singletons. Source material: memory CD4+ T cells sorted from blood. These receptor sequences come from a young man in good health. Each CDR3 is given with its conserved first and last residue. A D gene is named only where the DNA matches it firmly. Size values are once, few and many counts, or a class for expanded clones, and some rows have none.

abundance	j_gene	v_gene	d_gene	CDR3nt	CDR3aa
few	TRBJ1-1	TRBV10-3	TRBD1	TGTGCCATCAGTCGGGACAGGGGGAACACTGAAGCTTTCTTT	CAISRDRGNTEAFF
.	TRBJ2-5	TRBV5-1	.	TGCGCCAGCAGCCAGCAGGGCCTCCAAGAGACCCAGTACTTC	CASSQQGLQETQYF
.	TRBJ2-1	TRBV2	TRBD2	TGTGCCAGCAGGCAAAGACTAGCGGGGACGGGCCTAATATATGAGCAGTTCTTC	CASRQRLAGTGLIYEQFF
.	TRBJ1-5	TRBV6-1	.	TGTGCCAGCAAAGAAAATCAGCCCCAGCATTTT	CASKENQPQHF
once	TRBJ1-6	TRBV18	TRBD1	TGTGCCAGCTCACGTCCGACAGGGGGGCTTAATTCACCCCTCCACTTT	CASSRPTGGLNSPLHF
many	TRBJ2-7	TRBV30	.	TGTGCCTGGAGTCGACAGACCTACGAGCAGTACTTC	CAWSRQTYEQYF
many	TRBJ2-5	TRBV6-1	.	TGTGCCAGCAGTGAAGTCACCACGGGTCGCGAGACCCAGTACTTC	CASSEVTTGRETQYF
.	TRBJ1-2	TRBV9	TRBD1	TGTGCCAGCAGCCCCATGAGACAGGGGGCTTATGGCTACACCTTC	CASSPMRQGAYGYTF
.	TRBJ2-7	TRBV6-6	TRBD2	TGTGCCAGCAGCGAGAGGTCTAGCGGGAGGAGCGAGCAGTACTTC	CASSERSSGRSEQYF
.	TRBJ2-3	TRBV5-6	.	TGTGCCAGCTCTGGGCGCCCCGGGGATACGCAGTATTTT	CASSGRPGDTQYF
.	TRBJ2-7	TRBV11-2	TRBD2	TGTGCCAGCAGCTACGGGACTAGCGGGAATGAGTACTTC	CASSYGTSGNEYF
.	TRBJ2-7	TRBV14	.	TGTGCCAGCAGCCAAGCTAATGGCCCCCAGGATGAGTACTTC	CASSQANGPQDEYF
.	TRBJ1-1	TRBV4-1	.	TGCGCCAGCAGCCGGGCTCCCGGGACTGAAGCTTTCTTT	CASSRAPGTEAFF
.	TRBJ2-7	TRBV18	.	TGTGCCAGCTCACCACCGGCGGGCTACGAGCAGTACTTC	CASSPPAGYEQYF
.	TRBJ1-4	TRBV11-2	.	TGTGCCAGCAGCTTAGTGGGCAGGCCAAATGAAAAACTGTTTTTT	CASSLVGRPNEKLFF
.	TRBJ2-1	TRBV25-1	.	TGTGCCAGCAGTCGCGGGTTCTACAATGAGCAGTTCTTC	CASSRGFYNEQFF
.	TRBJ1-4	TRBV21-1	.	TGTGCCATCAGCAGGGCCTCAAGGGAAAAACTGTTTTTT	CAISRASREKLFF
.	TRBJ2-1	TRBV28	TRBD2	TGTGCCAGCAGCCCCGGCGGTAGCGGGGGATCCAATGAGCAGTTCTTC	CASSPGGSGGSNEQFF
.	TRBJ2-7	TRBV11-2	.	TGTGCCAGCAGCCCTGGGGAGTTGTCCCGCTACGAGCAGTACTTC	CASSPGELSRYEQYF
.	TRBJ1-6	TRBV5-1	TRBD1	TGCGCCAGCAGCTTACTGACAGGGGGCTCGAATTCACCCCTCCACTTT	CASSLLTGGSNSPLHF
.	TRBJ1-1	TRBV18	.	TGTGCCAGCTCACCCAACGGACAGTCCTTGAACACTGAAGCTTTCTTT	CASSPNGQSLNTEAFF
few	TRBJ2-5	TRBV6-1	.	TGTGCCAGCACCGGGCTAGGAGGGGAGACCCAGTACTTC	CASTGLGGETQYF
.	TRBJ1-4	TRBV6-6	TRBD1	TGTGCCAGCAGGGGGGGACAGGGGGTGGAAAAACTGTTTTTT	CASRGGQGVEKLFF
.	TRBJ2-5	TRBV15	.	TGTGCCACCAGCAGGGAACTGGACAGTTCCTTGATGACCCAGTACTTC	CATSRELDSSLMTQYF
.	TRBJ1-2	TRBV6-6	TRBD1	TGTGCCAGCAGACAGGGGGCGTTCTACTATGGCTACACCTTC	CASRQGAFYYGYTF
once	TRBJ1-2	TRBV30	.	TGTGCCTGGAGTGATCCACCAGGGTATGGCTACACCTTC	CAWSDPPGYGYTF
.	TRBJ2-7	TRBV9	.	TGTGCCAGCAGCGTTAGCCTGGACAGAATCTACGAGCAGTACTTC	CASSVSLDRIYEQYF
.	TRBJ2-7	TRBV5-1	TRBD1	TGCGCCAGCAGCCCGGGGACAGGGACCTACGAGCAGTACTTC	CASSPGTGTYEQYF
.	TRBJ1-2	TRBV2	.	TGTGCCAGCAGTGGTGAGGCTTATGGCTACACCTTC	CASSGEAYGYTF
many	TRBJ2-5	TRBV7-9	.	TGTGCCTTTGATCTGGAGTTACGAGAGACCCAGTACTTC	CAFDLELRETQYF